This T cell receptor (beta chain) was obtained from a study of blood T cell repertoires in COVID-19. As for the study in general: T cells, B-cell-depleted T cells, or PBMCs provided the cDNA or gDNA that served as material.

Clones were read by immunoSEQ multiplex PCR, and TCRdb kept only the in-frame ones, dropping some. The sample contains 90,000 to 130,000 clones, roughly 84% of which appear only once. Sequences were obtained from peripheral blood. The source of this sequence is a man between 40 and 49 years old with acute or convalescent COVID-19.

The CDR3 DNA reads TGCAGCGCCAGGGCAGGGCTGGGGACTGAAGCTTTCTTT. This gives the protein CSARAGLGTEAFF. This chain links TRBV29-1 with TRBJ1-1; TRBD1 might be the D (5 bases). This CDR3 spans 13 amino acids. Germline V lookup: CDR1 SQVTM, CDR2 ANQGSEA. V shed 7 bases and J shed 5 bases, with 17 bases lying between them.